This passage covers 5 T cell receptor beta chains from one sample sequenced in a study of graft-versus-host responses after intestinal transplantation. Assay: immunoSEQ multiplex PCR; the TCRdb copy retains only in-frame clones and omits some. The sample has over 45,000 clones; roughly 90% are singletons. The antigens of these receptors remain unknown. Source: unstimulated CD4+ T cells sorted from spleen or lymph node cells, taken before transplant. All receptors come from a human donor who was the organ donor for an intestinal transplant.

In DNA form, the CDR3 reads TGTGCCAGCAGCAAACTAGCGGGAGTGACAGATACGCAGTATTTT. Translated: CASSKLAGVTDTQYF. The V and J genes are TRBV7-2 and TRBJ2-3, with 11 nucleotides matching TRBD2. Germline CDR1 is SGHTA and CDR2 is FQGNSA. The V and J ends lost 5 bases and 3 bases, in that order; junction bases with no gene match: 4. The CDR3 runs 15 residues.

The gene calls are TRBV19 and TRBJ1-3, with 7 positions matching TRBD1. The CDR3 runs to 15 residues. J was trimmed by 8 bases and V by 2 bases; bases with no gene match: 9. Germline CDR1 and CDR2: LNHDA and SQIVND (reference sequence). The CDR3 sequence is CASSIRDSPEDTIYF. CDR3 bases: TGTGCCAGTAGTATAAGGGACAGTCCAGAGGACACCATATATTTT.

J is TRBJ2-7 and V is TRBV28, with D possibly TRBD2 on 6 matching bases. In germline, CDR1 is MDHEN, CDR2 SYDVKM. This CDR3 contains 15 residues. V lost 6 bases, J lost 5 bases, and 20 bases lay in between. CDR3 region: CASSTTAGGTHEQYF. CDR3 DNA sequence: TGTGCCAGCAGCACCACCGCCGGAGGGACCCACGAGCAGTACTTC. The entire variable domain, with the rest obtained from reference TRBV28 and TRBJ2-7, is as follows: DVKVTQSSRYLVKRTGEKVFLECVQDMDHENMFWYRQDPGLGLRLIYFSYDVKMKEKGDIPEGYSVSREKKERFSLILESASTNQTSMYLCASSTTAGGTHEQYFGPGTRLTVT.

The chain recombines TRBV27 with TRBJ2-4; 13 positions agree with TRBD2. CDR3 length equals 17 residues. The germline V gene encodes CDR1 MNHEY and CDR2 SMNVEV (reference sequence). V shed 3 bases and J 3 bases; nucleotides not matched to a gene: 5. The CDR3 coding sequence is TGTGCCAGCAGTTTCCAAGGACTAGCGGGAGACAAAAACATTCAGTACTTC. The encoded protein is CASSFQGLAGDKNIQYF.

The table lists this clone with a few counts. The CDR3 nucleotides read TGTGCCTGGAGTGTAGGGGCGAGCTCTGGAAACACCATATATTTT. Translation: CAWSVGASSGNTIYF. This chain links TRBV30 with TRBJ1-3, with D tentatively TRBD1 (5 bases). V was shortened by 0 bases and J by 0 bases, with 9 bases between the two germline ends. Germline V gene data show CDR1 as GTSNPN and CDR2 as SVGIG (reference sequence). The CDR3 has 15 amino acids.